These T cell receptor beta chains were read from a single sample in a study of T cell responses to AZD1222 COVID-19 vaccine. Produced via immunoSEQ multiplex PCR; TCRdb's table is partial and in-frame only. The table includes about 88,000 clones, around 90% detected once. The starting material was peripheral blood, obtained on day 0 of AZD1222 vaccination. The receptors were sampled from an adult in good health. Both conserved end residues are part of each CDR3. D genes are given only for firm matches. Where a row states a size, it is once, few, many or the class of an expanded clone; other rows omit it.

CDR3	DNA	D	size	V	J
CASSVEVATGLSGNTIYF	TGTGCCAGCAGCGTAGAGGTCGCAACAGGACTCTCTGGAAACACCATATATTTT	.	.	TRBV9	TRBJ1-3
CASSLRQAHNYGYTF	TGTGCCAGCAGCCTCCGACAAGCTCATAACTATGGCTACACCTTC	.	.	TRBV5-6	TRBJ1-2
CASSLGGRRTGELFF	TGCGCCAGCAGCTTGGGGGGGCGGCGCACCGGGGAGCTGTTTTTT	.	.	TRBV5-1	TRBJ2-2
CASSPRPGTGRKQPQHF	TGTGCCAGCAGCCCACGTCCTGGGACAGGGAGGAAGCAGCCCCAGCATTTT	TRBD1	.	TRBV3-1/TRBV3-2	TRBJ1-5
CASNSYEQYF	TGTGCCAGCAACTCCTACGAGCAGTACTTC	.	.	TRBV6-5	TRBJ2-7
CASSFSSPDNEQFF	TGCGCCAGCAGCTTCAGTAGCCCTGACAATGAGCAGTTCTTC	.	.	TRBV5-1	TRBJ2-1
CASSLDPSQPQHF	TGTGCCAGCAGCTTGGACCCCAGTCAGCCCCAGCATTTT	.	.	TRBV5-4	TRBJ1-5
CASSLSAGAYIHEQFF	TGTGCCAGCAGTTTGTCCGCGGGAGCGTACATACATGAGCAGTTCTTC	TRBD2	.	TRBV27	TRBJ2-1
CASSVDRWGNTIYF	TGTGCCAGCAGCGTTGACAGGTGGGGAAACACCATATATTTT	.	.	TRBV9	TRBJ1-3
CATSRDFTENYGYTF	TGTGCCACCAGCAGAGATTTCACGGAGAACTATGGCTACACCTTC	.	.	TRBV15	TRBJ1-2
CATSRDVGGQGWSQHF	TGTGCCACCAGCAGAGATGTTGGGGGGCAGGGGTGGTCCCAGCATTTT	.	.	TRBV15	TRBJ1-5
CAWDSSYNEQFF	TGTGCCTGGGACAGCTCCTACAATGAGCAGTTCTTC	.	.	TRBV30	TRBJ2-1
CAWIPGFNYGYTF	TGTGCCTGGATTCCGGGGTTCAACTATGGCTACACCTTC	.	.	TRBV30	TRBJ1-2
CASSQVGGAQRLGTQYF	TGTGCCAGCAGCCAAGTTGGGGGGGCCCAACGGCTAGGGACCCAGTACTTC	.	.	TRBV3-1/TRBV3-2	TRBJ2-5
CASSTEQGSQEKLFF	TGCGCCAGCAGCACTGAACAGGGAAGTCAGGAAAAACTGTTTTTT	.	.	TRBV5-1	TRBJ1-4
CASSQGTSGDSYEQYF	TGTGCCAGCAGCCAAGGGACTAGCGGGGACTCCTACGAGCAGTACTTC	TRBD2	few	TRBV4-2	TRBJ2-7
CASSWTSGSTDTQYF	TGCGCCAGCAGCTGGACTAGCGGGAGCACAGATACGCAGTATTTT	TRBD2	once	TRBV5-1	TRBJ2-3
CASSPDVDAEAFF	TGTGCCAGCTCACCAGATGTTGACGCTGAAGCTTTCTTT	.	.	TRBV18	TRBJ1-1
CASSEGTGGADTQYF	TGTGCCAGCAGTGAAGGGACAGGGGGCGCAGATACGCAGTATTTT	TRBD1	once	TRBV6-1	TRBJ2-3
CASSLWTGGDTYGYTF	TGTGCCAGCAGCCTCTGGACAGGGGGAGATACCTATGGCTACACCTTC	TRBD1	once	TRBV13	TRBJ1-2
CASSLGQSGNTIYF	TGTGCCAGCAGCCTGGGACAGTCTGGAAACACCATATATTTT	TRBD1	.	TRBV3-1/TRBV3-2	TRBJ1-3
CASSHGGNYEQYF	TGCGCCAGCTCTCATGGGGGTAACTACGAGCAGTACTTC	.	.	TRBV5-1	TRBJ2-7
CASSSQMGNTEAFF	TGTGCCAGCAGCTCGCAGATGGGGAACACTGAAGCTTTCTTT	.	once	TRBV7-9	TRBJ1-1
CASSLYGSLGSIDSPLHF	TGTGCCAGCAGCTTATACGGCAGCTTGGGAAGTATTGATTCACCCCTCCACTTT	.	.	TRBV7-3	TRBJ1-6